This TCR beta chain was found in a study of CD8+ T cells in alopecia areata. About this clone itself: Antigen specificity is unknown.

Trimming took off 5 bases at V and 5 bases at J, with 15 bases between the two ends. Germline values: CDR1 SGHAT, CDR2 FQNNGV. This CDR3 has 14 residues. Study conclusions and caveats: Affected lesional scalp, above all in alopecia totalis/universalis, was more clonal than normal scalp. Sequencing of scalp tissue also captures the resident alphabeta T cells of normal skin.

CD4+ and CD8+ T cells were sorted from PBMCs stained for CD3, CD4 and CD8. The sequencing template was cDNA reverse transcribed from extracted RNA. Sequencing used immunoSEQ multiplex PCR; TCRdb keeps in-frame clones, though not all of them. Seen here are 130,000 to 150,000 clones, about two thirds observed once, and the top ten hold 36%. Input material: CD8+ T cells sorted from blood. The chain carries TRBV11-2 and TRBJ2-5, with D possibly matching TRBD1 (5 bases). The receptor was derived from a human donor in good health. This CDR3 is CASSQGSFLETQYF. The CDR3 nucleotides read TGTGCCAGCAGCCAGGGTAGTTTTCTGGAGACCCAGTACTTC. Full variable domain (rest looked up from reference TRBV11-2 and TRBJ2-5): EAGVAQSPRYKIIEKRQSVAFWCNPISGHATLYWYQQILGQGPKLLIQFQNNGVVDDSQLPKDRFSAERLKGVDSTLKIQPAKLEDSAVYLCASSQGSFLETQYFGPGTRLLVL.